This is a list of T cell receptor beta chains from one sample in a study of shared clonotypes between healthy human individuals. Method: immunoSEQ multiplex PCR; TCRdb's copy keeps in-frame clones and lacks some. The sample carries about 1.1 million clones, around 78% recorded once. The sequenced sample was memory CD4+ T cells from PBMCs. The receptors were gathered from a man between 18 and 29 years old in good health. Some clones in this sample may be carry-over from other donors' samples. CDR3s include the opening cysteine and the closing phenylalanine or tryptophan. The order of the fields is clone size, D gene, V gene, J gene, CDR3 DNA, CDR3 protein. A D gene is named only where the DNA matches it firmly. Only some rows state a clone size, as once, few, many or a class for expanded clones.

NA	TRBD2	TRBV11-2	TRBJ2-5	TGTGCCAGCAGCTCGGGGACTATTATACAAGAGACCCAGTACTTC	CASSSGTIIQETQYF
NA	NA	TRBV28	TRBJ2-7	TGTGCCAGCAGTCCTCCCACAGGGTTTATCTACGAGCAGTACTTC	CASSPPTGFIYEQYF
NA	TRBD1	TRBV5-5	TRBJ2-2	TGTGCCAGCAGCTTAGACAGGGGATTCGGGGAGCTGTTTTTT	CASSLDRGFGELFF
NA	NA	TRBV5-6	TRBJ1-5	TGTGCCAGCAGCTCCCCGGGACAGCCCCAGCATTTT	CASSSPGQPQHF
NA	NA	TRBV29-1	TRBJ2-2	TGCAGCGTGTCACAGAGGGCGCGGCACGGGGAGCTGTTTTTT	CSVSQRARHGELFF
NA	NA	TRBV5-5	TRBJ2-1	TGTGCCAGCAGCTTGGCTTTCAATGAGCAGTTCTTC	CASSLAFNEQFF
NA	TRBD1	TRBV11-3	TRBJ1-1	TGTGCCAGCAGCCCCGACAGGGAGACTGAAGCTTTCTTT	CASSPDRETEAFF
NA	NA	TRBV7-2	TRBJ1-3	TGTGCCAGCAGCTTAATATACGGGAACTCTGGAAACACCATATATTTT	CASSLIYGNSGNTIYF
NA	TRBD2	TRBV28	TRBJ2-2	TGTGCCAGCAGTTCACCTAGCGGTTCGAACACCGGGGAGCTGTTTTTT	CASSSPSGSNTGELFF
once	NA	TRBV20-1	TRBJ2-5	TGCAGTGCTACCTGGATAGGGACCCAGTACTTC	CSATWIGTQYF
NA	NA	TRBV6-5	TRBJ1-2	TGTGCCAGCAGTTACGGCGGGCTAGGCTATGGCTACACCTTC	CASSYGGLGYGYTF
NA	NA	TRBV10-2	TRBJ2-3	TGCGCCAGCAAAAGGGGTAGCGGCACTTACAGCACAGATACGCAGTATTTT	CASKRGSGTYSTDTQYF
NA	TRBD1	TRBV2	TRBJ2-7	TGTGCCAGACAGGGGGCGGGGGAGCAGTACTTC	CARQGAGEQYF
many	NA	TRBV28	TRBJ2-3	TGTGCCAGCAGTTCAATATTCAGCCGGAATCACACAGATACGCAGTATTTT	CASSSIFSRNHTDTQYF
NA	NA	TRBV19	TRBJ2-3	TGTGCCAGTGGCCCCCGGGACACATTTCAGAATACGCAGTATTTT	CASGPRDTFQNTQYF
NA	NA	TRBV7-6	TRBJ2-3	TGTGCCAGCAGCCCGAGCGGAACTAGCACAGATACGCAGTATTTT	CASSPSGTSTDTQYF
NA	NA	TRBV5-4	TRBJ1-4	TGTGCCAGCAGCACTGGTGGAGGAAACCAAAAACTGTTTTTT	CASSTGGGNQKLFF
few	TRBD2	TRBV5-4	TRBJ2-1	TGTGCCAGCAGCCCGCGAGCGGGAGTCCTCTACAATGAGCAGTTCTTC	CASSPRAGVLYNEQFF
NA	NA	TRBV19	TRBJ1-1	TGTGCCAGTAGTGAGGGGTTGAACACTGAAGCTTTCTTT	CASSEGLNTEAFF
NA	NA	TRBV9	TRBJ1-2	TGTGCCAGCAGCCCCAGGGGTAGCAACTATGGCTACACCTTC	CASSPRGSNYGYTF
NA	TRBD1	TRBV6-4	TRBJ2-3	TGTGCCAGCAGTGACGATATAGGGGGCACGCAGTATTTT	CASSDDIGGTQYF
NA	NA	TRBV7-3	TRBJ2-2	TGTGCCAGCAGCGGACAATTGAACACCGGGGAGCTGTTTTTT	CASSGQLNTGELFF
NA	TRBD1	TRBV29-1	TRBJ1-2	TGCAGCGGGCTCCGGGACAGGGATGGCTACACCTTC	CSGLRDRDGYTF
NA	TRBD1	TRBV18	TRBJ1-5	TGTGCCAGCTCACCACAGACAGGGAATCAGCCCCAGCATTTT	CASSPQTGNQPQHF
NA	NA	TRBV2	TRBJ2-7	TGTGCCAGCAGTGAGTTTCAGTTCTCCTACGAGCAGTACTTC	CASSEFQFSYEQYF
NA	NA	TRBV7-2	TRBJ2-3	TGTGCCAGCAGCTTAGGCCCCCTCACAGATACGCAGTATTTT	CASSLGPLTDTQYF
NA	NA	TRBV18	TRBJ1-1	TGTGCCAGCTCGAACAGGGAGAACACTGAAGCTTTCTTT	CASSNRENTEAFF
few	NA	TRBV28	TRBJ1-5	TGTGCCAGCAGAACCCAGGGGCATAGCAATCAGCCCCAGCATTTT	CASRTQGHSNQPQHF
NA	NA	TRBV7-6	TRBJ1-1	TGTGCCAGCAGCCCTCCATGGCGGGGCCCCACTGAAGCTTTCTTT	CASSPPWRGPTEAFF
NA	NA	TRBV7-2	TRBJ2-7	TGTGCCAGCAGCAAGGGAAATTACGAGCAGTACTTC	CASSKGNYEQYF
NA	NA	TRBV7-2	TRBJ1-2	TGTGCCAGCAGCTTATCCGGGGGTCGTGGCTACACCTTC	CASSLSGGRGYTF
NA	NA	TRBV7-6	TRBJ2-7	TGTGCCAGCAGCTTACCGAGGGGGTGGGCCTACGAGCAGTACTTC	CASSLPRGWAYEQYF
NA	TRBD2	TRBV29-1	TRBJ2-3	TGCAGCGTCACCGGGACTAGCGGGAGATCGATCACAGATACGCAGTATTTT	CSVTGTSGRSITDTQYF
NA	NA	TRBV7-2	TRBJ2-3	TGTGCCAGCAGCTTCGCGCGGACTAGCACAGATACGCAGTATTTT	CASSFARTSTDTQYF
NA	TRBD1	TRBV18	TRBJ1-1	TGTGCCAGCTCAGAGGGACAGAGGGCCACTGAAGCTTTCTTT	CASSEGQRATEAFF